This T cell receptor (beta chain) was recovered during a study of TIL therapy for anti-PD-1-resistant metastatic lung cancer. Time point indicated: pre-treatment sample, taken before nivolumab and TIL therapy. Most excised metastases sampled were pleural nodules or supraclavicular lymph nodes. V gave up 4 bases and J gave up 5 bases, with 15 bases separating them. CDR3 length: 14 residues. Per germline, CDR1 SGHNT and CDR2 YYREEE (reference sequence). This clone was counted only a few times. This was the immunoSEQ v3 assay. Measured with immunoSEQ multiplex PCR; TCRdb has only the in-frame clones, and not every one. The sample includes more than 25,000 clones, 55% to 80% seen only once; the top ten take around 6.9%.

The origin of this receptor is a person between 25 and 80 years old with non-small cell lung cancer. The chain combines TRBV5-4 with TRBJ2-5, with D possibly being TRBD1 or TRBD2 (6 bases each). The material sequenced was tumor tissue, taken at baseline. CDR3 DNA sequence: TGTGCCAGCAGCGAGGGGGGATCTATGGAGACCCAGTACTTC. Residues: CASSEGGSMETQYF.